What follows are 13 T cell receptor beta chains derived from one specimen sequenced in a study of cytomegalovirus exposure and HLA in healthy donors. Researchers ran the PCR with 60 Vbeta and 13 Jbeta primers. Measured with immunoSEQ multiplex PCR; TCRdb has only the in-frame clones, and not every one. The repertoire holds 200,000 to 300,000 clones, roughly 80% seen once, with 5.4% in the top ten. Sample: PBMCs. These receptors all stem from a woman in her thirties or forties in good health and CMV-seropositive.

The chain employs TRBV7-3 and TRBJ1-2; 7 positions agree with TRBD1. The CDR3 has 13 amino acids. Germline V lookup: CDR1 SGHTA, CDR2 FQGTGA. V trimming: 2 bases; J trimming: 8 bases; junction bases outside the gene matches: 5. The CDR3: CASSLLGGRGYTF. Written as DNA, the CDR3 is TGTGCCAGCAGCTTATTAGGGGGCAGAGGCTACACCTTC.

The V call is TRBV5-4, the J call TRBJ1-1; D ambiguous. Germline V gives CDR1 SGHNT, CDR2 YYREEE (reference sequence). This CDR3 is built from 11 residues. V lost 4 bases and J lost 5, with 6 bases in between. The DNA of the CDR3 is TGTGCCAGCAGCCGAGGGACTGAAGCTTTCTTT. As protein: CASSRGTEAFF.

This clone was seen a few times. The chain carries TRBV7-9 and TRBJ1-2; D gene unclear. Between the trimmed V and J ends, which lost 1 base and 2 bases, there was a span of 8 bases. The length of the CDR3 is 14 residues. CDR1 and CDR2 from the germline V gene are SEHNR and FQNEAQ (reference sequence). CDR3 region: CASSLGASNYGYTF. The CDR3 DNA sequence: TGTGCCAGCAGCTTAGGCGCCTCCAACTATGGCTACACCTTC.

The chain recombines TRBV2 with TRBJ1-2; D gene ambiguous. The V and J ends lost 0 bases and 3 bases respectively, with 11 bases between them. The CDR3 runs to 15 residues. The germline CDR1 and CDR2 sequences are SNHLY and FYNNEI. CDR3 protein: CASSEALRRDYGYTF. CDR3 sequence (DNA): TGTGCCAGCAGTGAAGCGCTCCGCCGGGACTATGGCTACACCTTC. Combining the CDR3 with reference TRBV2 and TRBJ1-2 gives the whole variable domain EPEVTQTPSHQVTQMGQEVILRCVPISNHLYFYWYRQILGQKVEFLVSFYNNEISEKSEIFDDQFSVERPDGSNFTLKIRSTKLEDSAMYFCASSEALRRDYGYTFGSGTRLTVV.

The chain recombines TRBV11-2 with TRBJ2-7, with TRBD1 matching 8 bases. Germline CDR1 is SGHAT and CDR2 is FQNNGV. The V gene end was trimmed by 2 bases and the J gene end by 4 bases; junction bases not matched to a gene: 7. This CDR3 is built from 15 residues. The CDR3 DNA sequence: TGTGCCAGCAGCTTATGGACAGGGACGGAATACGAGCAGTACTTC. Encoded protein: CASSLWTGTEYEQYF. The complete variable domain, with remaining parts taken from reference TRBV11-2 and TRBJ2-7, reads EAGVAQSPRYKIIEKRQSVAFWCNPISGHATLYWYQQILGQGPKLLIQFQNNGVVDDSQLPKDRFSAERLKGVDSTLKIQPAKLEDSAVYLCASSLWTGTEYEQYFGPGTRLTVT.

This clone was recorded only once. This chain connects TRBV21-1 to TRBJ1-2; TRBD1 was called by the table and not checked on the DNA. TRBV21-1 has pseudogene status. The CDR3 has 13 amino acids. The CDR3 coding sequence is TGTGCCAGCAGCTTGAGGACAGAAAATATCTACACCTTC. It yields the protein CASSLRTENIYTF.

The rearrangement links TRBV6-5 to TRBJ1-5; D unresolved. CDR1 is MNHEY and CDR2 is SVGAGI in the germline V gene. Trimming left V 2 bases short and J 4 bases short, with 6 bases between. The CDR3 is made up of 13 amino acids. The CDR3 reads CASSYRRNQPQHF. The CDR3 DNA sequence: TGTGCCAGCAGTTACCGGAGGAATCAGCCCCAGCATTTT.

The V call is TRBV29-1, the J call TRBJ1-2, with 7 bases fitting TRBD1. CDR1 SQVTM and CDR2 ANQGSEA come from the germline V gene. CDR3 size: 13 residues. After removal of 7 bases from V and 4 bases from J, the junction contained 9 bases not matched to a gene. The CDR3 region is CSAQQGSIYGYTF. CDR3 nucleotide sequence: TGCAGCGCGCAACAGGGGTCCATCTATGGCTACACCTTC.

This sequence joins TRBV7-2 and TRBJ1-1; D is unresolved. The CDR3 loop spans 16 amino acids. Trimming cost V 4 bases and J 6 bases, with 21 bases left between them. Germline-derived CDR1 and CDR2 are SGHTA and FQGNSA. CDR3 residues: CASSSFPPGLYPEAFF. DNA of the CDR3: TGTGCCAGCAGCTCCTTTCCCCCGGGGTTGTATCCTGAAGCTTTCTTT.

This sequence joins TRBV7-6 and TRBJ2-7; TRBD1 matches 8 bases. Germline values: CDR1 SGHVS, CDR2 FNYEAQ. This CDR3 is 15 amino acids long. The V gene end was trimmed by 4 bases and the J gene end by 0 bases; junction bases not matched to a gene: 5. The CDR3 region has the DNA TGTGCCAGCAGCTCCTCGGACAGGGTCTCCTACGAGCAGTACTTC. It encodes CASSSSDRVSYEQYF.

In the case of this clone: One junction end does not reproduce the germline sequence, and a read error may be involved. J is TRBJ1-2 and V is TRBV7-9; D unresolved. Germline CDR1 and CDR2: SEHNR and FQNEAQ (reference sequence). The CDR3 spans 14 residues. The CDR3 sequence: CAGSLAASAEGYTF. DNA for the CDR3: TGTGCCGGCAGCTTAGCAGCGAGTGCGGAGGGCTACACCTTC.

The V gene is TRBV29-1, the J gene TRBJ1-1; a weak D match, TRBD1 (5 bases). CDR3 length: 17 amino acids. Trimming left V 8 bases short and J 0 bases short, with 25 bases between. Germline CDR1 SQVTM, CDR2 ANQGSEA. CDR3 nucleotide sequence: TGCAGCTTCGAACCTACAGGATGGGACTTAATGAACACTGAAGCTTTCTTT. As protein: CSFEPTGWDLMNTEAFF. The full variable domain, in which reference TRBV29-1 and TRBJ1-1 provide the parts outside the CDR3, is SAVISQKPSRDICQRGTSLTIQCQVDSQVTMMFWYRQQPGQSLTLIATANQGSEATYESGFVIDKFPISRPNLTFSTLTVSNMSPEDSSIYLCSFEPTGWDLMNTEAFFGQGTRLTVV.

The V and J genes are TRBV19 and TRBJ2-7; TRBD2 matches at 10 bases. The V gene's germline CDR1 is LNHDA and CDR2 SQIVND (reference sequence). The V gene end was trimmed by 4 bases and the J gene end by 7 bases; junction bases not matched to a gene: 13. The CDR3 spans 16 residues. CDR3 sequence reads: CASSKTSGTTAGEQYF. CDR3 DNA sequence: TGTGCCAGTAGTAAAACTAGCGGGACCACCGCGGGGGAGCAGTACTTC.